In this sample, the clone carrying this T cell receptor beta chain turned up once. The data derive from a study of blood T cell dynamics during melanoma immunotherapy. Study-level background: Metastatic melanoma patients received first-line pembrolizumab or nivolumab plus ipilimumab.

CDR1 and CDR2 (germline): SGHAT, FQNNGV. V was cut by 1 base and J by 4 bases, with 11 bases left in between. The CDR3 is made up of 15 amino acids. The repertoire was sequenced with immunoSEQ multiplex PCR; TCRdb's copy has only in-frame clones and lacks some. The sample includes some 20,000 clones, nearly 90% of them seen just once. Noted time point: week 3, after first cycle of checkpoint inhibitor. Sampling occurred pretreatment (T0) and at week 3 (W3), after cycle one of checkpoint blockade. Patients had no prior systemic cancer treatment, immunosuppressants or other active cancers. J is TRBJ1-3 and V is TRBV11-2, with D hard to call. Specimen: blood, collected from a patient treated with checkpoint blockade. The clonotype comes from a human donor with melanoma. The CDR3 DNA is TGTGCCAGCAGCTTAGGATTATCGTCGGGAAACACCATATATTTT. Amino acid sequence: CASSLGLSSGNTIYF.